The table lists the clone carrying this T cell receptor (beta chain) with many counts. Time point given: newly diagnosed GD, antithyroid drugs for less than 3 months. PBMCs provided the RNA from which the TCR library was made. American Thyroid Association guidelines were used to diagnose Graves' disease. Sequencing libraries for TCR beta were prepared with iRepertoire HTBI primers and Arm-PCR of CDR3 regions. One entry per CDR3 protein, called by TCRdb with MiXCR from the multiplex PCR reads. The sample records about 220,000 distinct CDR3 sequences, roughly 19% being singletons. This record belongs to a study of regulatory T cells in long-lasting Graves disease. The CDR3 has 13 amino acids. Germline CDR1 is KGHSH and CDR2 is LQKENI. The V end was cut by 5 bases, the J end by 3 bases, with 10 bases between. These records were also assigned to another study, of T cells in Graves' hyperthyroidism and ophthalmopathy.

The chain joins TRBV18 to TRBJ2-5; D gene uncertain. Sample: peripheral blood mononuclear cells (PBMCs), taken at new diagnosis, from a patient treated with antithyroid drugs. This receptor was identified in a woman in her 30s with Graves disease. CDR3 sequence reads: CASSSAWEETQYF. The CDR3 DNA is TGTGCCAGCTCATCCGCTTGGGAAGAGACCCAGTACTTC.